The clone carrying this T cell receptor beta chain was detected ten times or more. Researchers amplified the TCR beta CDR3 regions from RNA transcripts. A first-round RT-PCR of the TCR CDR3 used the HTBI primer set. TCRdb reanalysed the multiplex PCR reads using MiXCR and keeps one entry per CDR3 protein. The data hold 300,000 to 500,000 distinct CDR3 sequences, with approximately 15% observed a single time. The record originates from a study of T cells in Graves' hyperthyroidism and ophthalmopathy. The CDR3 is 14 residues long. Germline V gene sequence: CDR1 SNHLY, CDR2 FYNNEI. Trimming pared 2 bases from V and 2 bases from J, leaving 9 bases between.

Sequenced material: blood. This rearrangement joins TRBV2 to TRBJ2-5; tentative D call: TRBD1 (5 bases). The TCR was taken from a woman younger than 45 with Graves' hyperthyroidism. CDR3 residues: CASSERQGQETQYF. The CDR3 DNA follows: TGTGCCAGCAGTGAACGGCAGGGTCAAGAGACCCAGTACTTC.